This T cell receptor beta chain was captured by sequencing in a study of T-cell reconstitution after alpha-beta-depleted transplantation in children. This clonotype was found many times. A library of TCRbeta sequences, prepared with unique molecular identifiers, was generated. MiXCR, applied by TCRdb to the PCR reads, yields one record per CDR3 protein. The sample shows about 460,000 distinct CDR3 sequences, approximately 12% of them seen only once. This sequence originates from a human donor who donated a stem cell graft to a child with combined immunodeficiency. The sample consisted of PBMCs from the stem cell graft donor, taken from the stem cell graft.

For the CDR3, the DNA is TGTGCCAGCAGACAGGGTGCGATCAATCAGCCCCAGCATTTT. It yields the protein CASRQGAINQPQHF. The chain couples TRBV6-1 to TRBJ1-5, with a weak D call TRBD1 (6 bases). The germline gives CDR1 MNHNS, CDR2 SASEGT. This CDR3 region has 14 residues. V shed 6 bases and J shed 3 bases, with 12 bases lying between them.